This T cell receptor (beta chain) was sequenced for a study of Graves' ophthalmopathy and Graves' hyperthyroidism. For repertoire sequencing, the TCR beta CDR3 regions were amplified from RNA transcripts. HTBI primers were employed in first-round RT-PCR, then a second-round multiplex PCR followed. TCRdb used MiXCR to reprocess the multiplex PCR reads, holding one entry per CDR3 protein. The repertoire holds about 600,000 distinct CDR3 sequences, 39% seen once, with about 4% in the top ten. People with hyperthyroidism were aged 18 to 65 and newly diagnosed, under 2 months' duration. It was on clinical symptoms, serum thyroxine, TRAb, thyroid ultrasound and orbital computed tomography that diagnosis relied. CDR1 SGHDN and CDR2 FVKESK come from the germline V gene. The CDR3 loop spans 16 amino acids. V was pared by 3 bases and J by 2 bases, with 9 bases of the junction left unmatched. This clonotype was detected ten times or more. Its antigen is not known.

Study-level results: In blood appeared most of the expanded thyroid clonotypes whose frequency exceeded 0.001.

Sequencing was performed on peripheral blood or thyroid tissue (not recorded which). This TCR came from an adult man with Graves' hyperthyroidism. The chain joins TRBV14 to TRBJ2-7, with 8 bases identical to TRBD1. CDR3 in amino acids: CASSHFGTGSTYEQYF. Here the CDR3 DNA reads TGTGCCAGCAGCCACTTCGGGACAGGATCAACCTACGAGCAGTACTTC.